The sequence of this TCR beta chain was determined in a study of CD8 T cells in ankylosing spondylitis listed by TCRdb under 2017. About the investigation overall: T cell receptor beta repertoires were profiled in healthy donors and ankylosing spondylitis patients so that disease-linked TCR variants could be found. The full study cohort comprised about 23 ankylosing spondylitis patients and 85 to 120 healthy donors. Samples of peripheral blood were taken, and for ankylosing spondylitis patients, synovial fluid was collected as well. The research as a whole found: A TCR beta motif made up of several highly homologous amino acid variants appeared to be characteristic of blood from ankylosing spondylitis patients. The disease-linked clones showed a CD8+ phenotype and occurred at relatively low frequencies in peripheral blood. The disease-linked clones were reported as significantly enriched in matched synovial fluid samples from ankylosing spondylitis patients. Some of the motif variants had been reported before in the synovial fluid and blood of reactive arthritis patients, a finding that suggests common disease-initiation mechanisms.

Sequenced on an Illumina HiSeq 2500. Quantitative 5'-RACE with molecular barcodes was used to prepare TCR beta libraries. Per the source publication's procedure: A new computational method based on a probabilistic model of VDJ rearrangement was used to identify disease-linked TCR variants. Starting from the raw public reads, TCRdb applied fastp trimming at Q25, assembled clones with MiXCR and retained in-frame beta chains. One record per CDR3 amino acid sequence lists the most common genes and DNA. The V and J calls, along with clone size, are taken from TCRdb and not from the paper's own processing. Recorded for this sample are 220,000 or so distinct CDR3 sequences; about 17% of them occurred a single time. The ten largest make up approximately 40% of the sample. The germline V gene encodes CDR1 SGDLS and CDR2 YYNGEE. The CDR3 sequence holds 13 residues, the cysteine and phenylalanine included. The entry retains the CDR3 DNA only, 39 bases that are in frame from base 1. At the junction V is shortened by 3 bases and J by 4 bases, with 10 bases in between.

On this clonotype itself: Its antigen has not been determined. No qualities accompany the bases; no much larger clone lies one base away.

The sample comprised blood, either unsorted or a sorted T cell fraction (not recorded which). This clonotype was obtained from a male donor with ankylosing spondylitis. The rearranged segments are TRBV9 and TRBJ1-1; a weak D assignment points to TRBD1 (5 bases agree). The nucleotides read TGTGCCAGCAGCGCCGGGGGGGGCACTGAAGCTTTCTTT. Its amino acids are CASSAGGGTEAFF. The entire variable domain, with the stretches around the CDR3 drawn from the reference TRBV9 and TRBJ1-1 proteins, is DSGVTQTPKHLITATGQRVTLRCSPRSGDLSVYWYQQSLDQGLQFLIQYYNGEERAKGNILERFSAQQFPDLHSELNLSSLELGDSALYFCASSAGGGTEAFFGQGTRLTVV.